This T cell receptor (beta chain) is drawn from a study of T cell repertoires in cytomegalovirus infection. The wider study: CMV infection plus the matching HLA type was flagged by public TCR beta signatures.

Study-level results: Within the response measured ex vivo, HLA-C-restricted CMV-specific TCR beta clonotypes were dominant. Based on cumulative public TCR beta family frequency, carriers of CMV plus the relevant HLA were identified.

Deletions cut 0 bases from V and 7 bases from J, with 7 bases between. Germline values: CDR1 MNHNY, CDR2 SVGAGI (reference sequence). The CDR3 is 14 amino acids. This clonotype was seen ten or more times. What it recognizes is unknown. TCRdb reanalysed the reads using MiXCR and keeps one entry per CDR3 protein. The repertoire has 250,000 or so distinct CDR3 sequences, about a sixth of them found once; the top ten carry more than 45%. J is TRBJ1-6 and V is TRBV6-6, with D possibly TRBD1 on 5 matching bases. Material for sequencing was CD8+ T cells from PBMCs. The sequence was obtained from a human donor in good health (CMV status not recorded). Some clones in this sample may be carry-over from other donors' samples. This chain's CDR3 is CASSYSGENSPLHF. CDR3 bases: TGTGCCAGCAGTTACTCGGGGGAAAATTCACCCCTCCACTTT.